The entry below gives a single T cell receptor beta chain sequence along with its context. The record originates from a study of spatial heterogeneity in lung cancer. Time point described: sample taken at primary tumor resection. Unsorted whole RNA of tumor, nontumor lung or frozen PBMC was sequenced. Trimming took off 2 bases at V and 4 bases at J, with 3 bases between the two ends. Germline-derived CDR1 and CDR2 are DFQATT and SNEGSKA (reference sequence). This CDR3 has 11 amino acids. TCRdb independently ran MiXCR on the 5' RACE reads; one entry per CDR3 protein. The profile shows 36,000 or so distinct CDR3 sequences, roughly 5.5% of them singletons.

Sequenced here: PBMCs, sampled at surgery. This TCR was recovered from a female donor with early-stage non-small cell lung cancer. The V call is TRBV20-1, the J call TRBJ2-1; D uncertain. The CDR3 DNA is TGCAGTGCTAGATTTTACAATGAGCAGTTCTTC. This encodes CSARFYNEQFF.